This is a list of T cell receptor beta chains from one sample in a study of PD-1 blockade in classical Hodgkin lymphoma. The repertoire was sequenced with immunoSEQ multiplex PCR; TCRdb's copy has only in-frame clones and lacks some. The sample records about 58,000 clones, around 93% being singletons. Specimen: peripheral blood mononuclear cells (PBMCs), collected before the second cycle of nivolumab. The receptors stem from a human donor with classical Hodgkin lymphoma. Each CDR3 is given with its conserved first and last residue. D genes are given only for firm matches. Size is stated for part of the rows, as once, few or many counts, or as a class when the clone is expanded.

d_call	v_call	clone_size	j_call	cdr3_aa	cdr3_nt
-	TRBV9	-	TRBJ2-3	CASSVVGEVTDTQYF	TGTGCCAGCAGCGTAGTAGGGGAAGTCACAGATACGCAGTATTTT
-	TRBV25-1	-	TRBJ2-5	CASSGETQYF	TGTGCCAGCAGTGGGGAGACCCAGTACTTC
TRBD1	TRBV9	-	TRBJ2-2	CASSAPGTGYTGELFF	TGTGCCAGCAGCGCTCCCGGGACAGGGTACACCGGGGAGCTGTTTTTT
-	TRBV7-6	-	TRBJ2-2	CASSLPPGGPTGELFF	TGTGCCAGCAGCTTGCCCCCGGGGGGCCCCACCGGGGAGCTGTTTTTT
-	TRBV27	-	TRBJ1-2	CASSLQGYGYTF	TGTGCCAGCAGTTTACAGGGGTATGGCTACACCTTC
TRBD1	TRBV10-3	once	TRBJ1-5	CAISDPRGGTGEQPQHF	TGTGCCATCAGTGATCCTCGGGGCGGGACAGGGGAACAGCCCCAGCATTTT
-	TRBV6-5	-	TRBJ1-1	CASIGDLGTEAFF	TGTGCCAGCATCGGAGATCTGGGCACTGAAGCTTTCTTT
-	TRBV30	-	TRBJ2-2	CAWSGMGTGELFF	TGTGCCTGGAGTGGTATGGGGACCGGGGAGCTGTTTTTT
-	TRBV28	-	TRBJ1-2	CASSQHGYTF	TGTGCCAGCAGTCAACATGGCTACACCTTC
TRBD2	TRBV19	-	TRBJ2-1	CASSRLAGAINEQFF	TGTGCCAGTAGTAGACTAGCGGGGGCCATTAATGAGCAGTTCTTC
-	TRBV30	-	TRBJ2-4	CAWSVDSRNIQYF	TGTGCCTGGAGTGTGGACAGCCGGAACATTCAGTACTTC
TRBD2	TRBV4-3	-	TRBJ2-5	CASSSLAGEQETQYF	TGCGCCAGCAGCTCCTTAGCGGGAGAACAAGAGACCCAGTACTTC
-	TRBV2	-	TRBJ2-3	CASMYLAGADTQYF	TGTGCCAGCATGTATCTAGCTGGGGCAGATACGCAGTATTTT
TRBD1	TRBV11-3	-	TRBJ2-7	CASQRDRDHEQYF	TGTGCCAGCCAGAGGGACAGGGACCACGAGCAGTACTTC
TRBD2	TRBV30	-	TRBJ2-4	CARTDGGASGIMAKNIQYF	TGTGCCCGAACCGACGGAGGGGCTAGCGGGATCATGGCCAAAAACATTCAGTACTTC
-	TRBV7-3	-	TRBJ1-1	CASRDGNTEAFF	TGTGCCAGCAGAGACGGGAACACTGAAGCTTTCTTT
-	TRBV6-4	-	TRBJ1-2	CASSDGNMSYGYTF	TGTGCCAGCAGTGACGGGAATATGAGCTATGGCTACACCTTC
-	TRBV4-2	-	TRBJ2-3	CASSQDQWGDTQYF	TGTGCCAGCAGCCAAGATCAGTGGGGGGATACGCAGTATTTT